These 21 T cell receptor beta chains were all obtained from the same sample, sequenced in a study of cytotoxic CD8 clonotypes in ibrutinib-treated CLL. The method was immunoSEQ multiplex PCR; TCRdb's version includes in-frame clones alone and lacks a portion of them. The sample includes around 130,000 clones, approximately 81% of them seen just once. The sequencing used PBMCs, collected after 24 months of ibrutinib treatment. The receptors were sampled from a human donor with chronic lymphocytic leukemia.

V is TRBV6-5 and J is TRBJ1-2; 7 nucleotides match TRBD1. The CDR3 totals 16 residues. The germline gives CDR1 MNHEY, CDR2 SVGAGI. V shed 0 bases, J shed 0 bases, and the junction held 4 bases outside the gene matches. CDR3 DNA: TGTGCCAGCAGTTACTCGGGGACAGAAACTAACTATGGCTACACCTTC. Its translation: CASSYSGTETNYGYTF.

The table lists this clone with a few counts. The chain uses TRBV27 and TRBJ1-2; 7 bases map to TRBD1. The V gene end was trimmed by 8 bases and the J gene end by 2 bases; junction bases not matched to a gene: 5. CDR1 is MNHEY, CDR2 SMNVEV, per germline (reference sequence). This CDR3 is built from 13 residues. This chain's CDR3 is CASGPQGNYGYTF. The CDR3 bases are TGTGCCAGCGGGCCACAGGGGAACTATGGCTACACCTTC.

This clone was seen only once. The V call is TRBV28, the J call TRBJ1-2, with 9 positions matching TRBD1. The CDR3 covers 15 residues. The J segment lost 6 bases and the V segment lost 8 bases, leaving 13 bases of the junction unmatched. Germline CDR1 and CDR2: MDHEN and SYDVKM. CDR3 protein: CASGLPRTGEDGYTF. CDR3 bases: TGTGCCAGCGGCCTACCCCGGACAGGGGAGGATGGCTACACCTTC.

The genes are TRBV29-1 and TRBJ2-3; no clear D gene. CDR1 and CDR2 from the germline V gene are SQVTM and ANQGSEA. V dropped 6 bases and J dropped 4 bases, with 8 bases sitting between them. The CDR3 length is 11 residues. For the CDR3, the DNA is TGCAGCGTCGCCCCCCCAGATACGCAGTATTTT. Translating gives CSVAPPDTQYF.

The rearrangement uses TRBV11-2 and TRBJ2-5; D is perhaps TRBD1 (7 bases). Germline V lookup: CDR1 SGHAT, CDR2 FQNNGV. The CDR3 is 18 amino acids. The V end lost 5 bases, the J end lost 5 bases, and 27 bases lay between the germline ends. The CDR3 coding sequence is TGTGCCAGCAGCCCTGGAGGGGGCTTTTTAGGGCTGAGCGAGACCCAGTACTTC. This gives the protein CASSPGGGFLGLSETQYF.

This clone turned up a few times. The chain is built from TRBV7-2 and TRBJ2-7; D is possibly TRBD1 (5 bases). CDR3 length: 14 amino acids. The germline V gene has CDR1 SGHTA and CDR2 FQGNSA. The V end lost 1 base, the J end lost 4 bases, and 11 bases lay between the germline ends. The CDR3 loop reads CASSLGRQSYEQYF. The CDR3 coding sequence is TGTGCCAGCAGCTTAGGTAGACAGTCATACGAGCAGTACTTC.

The chain recombines TRBV5-4 with TRBJ2-2; the match to TRBD1 covers 7 bases. CDR3 length: 15 amino acids. V gave up 0 bases and J gave up 9 bases; unmatched junction bases: 8. Per germline, CDR1 SGHNT and CDR2 YYREEE (reference sequence). CDR3 DNA: TGTGCCAGCAGCTTGGAAGACAGGGTCTCCAGGGAGCTGTTTTTT. Protein sequence: CASSLEDRVSRELFF.

This sequence joins TRBV18 and TRBJ2-2, with unresolved D. The CDR3 runs to 12 residues. The ends were cut back, 3 bases at V and 1 base at J, with 0 bases in the middle. Germline V CDR1 and CDR2: KGHSH, LQKENI. The CDR3 bases are TGTGCCAGCTCACCGAACACCGGGGAGCTGTTTTTT. As protein: CASSPNTGELFF.

V usage is TRBV7-6 and J usage is TRBJ1-2; TRBD1 matches at 9 bases. Germline assignment: CDR1 SGHVS and CDR2 FNYEAQ. CDR3 size: 16 residues. J lost 4 bases, V lost 5 bases, and 11 bases had no gene match. The CDR3 is CASSPPGAQGAYGYTF. The CDR3 DNA reads as TGTGCCAGCAGCCCACCAGGAGCACAGGGGGCCTATGGCTACACCTTC.

This chain uses TRBV7-2 with TRBJ2-3; D is possibly TRBD2 (5 bases). Germline CDR1 and CDR2: SGHTA and FQGNSA. V lost 2 bases and J lost 0, with 21 bases in between. The CDR3 has 19 residues. CDR3 residues: CASSLSSGVSGASTDTQYF. The CDR3 DNA reads TGTGCCAGCAGCTTATCGTCTGGGGTCAGCGGAGCTAGCACAGATACGCAGTATTTT.

Details on this clone: At the DNA level, this CDR3 is encoded by other sequences in the same sample as well. This chain joins TRBV9 and TRBJ2-3; D is unresolved. The CDR3 is 14 amino acids. V lost 4 bases, J lost 1 base, and 10 bases lay in between. CDR1 is SGDLS, CDR2 YYNGEE, per germline. This CDR3 reads CASSPLVGTDTQYF. The DNA for the CDR3 is TGTGCCAGCAGCCCCCTTGTGGGCACAGATACGCAGTATTTT.

This clone was recorded only once. The J gene is TRBJ2-7, the V gene TRBV5-1; D tentatively fits TRBD1 or TRBD2 (5 bases each). The V gene's germline CDR1 is SGHRS and CDR2 YFSETQ. V was cut by 4 bases and J by 6 bases, with 17 bases left in between. The CDR3 contains 14 residues. The CDR3 nucleotides read TGCGCCAGCAGCCCGTCCGGGACCACTTCCGAGCAGTACTTC. Its protein is CASSPSGTTSEQYF. Full variable domain (outside the CDR3, taken from reference TRBV5-1 and TRBJ2-7): KAGVTQTPRYLIKTRGQQVTLSCSPISGHRSVSWYQQTPGQGLQFLFEYFSETQRNKGNFPGRFSGRQFSNSRSEMNVSTLELGDSALYLCASSPSGTTSEQYFGPGTRLTVT.

This clone was found once. The V call is TRBV19, the J call TRBJ2-7, with 11 bases identical to TRBD1. V lost 6 bases to trimming and J lost 0 bases; unmatched junction nucleotides: 7. Germline V gene sequence: CDR1 LNHDA, CDR2 SQIVND (reference sequence). CDR3 length equals 16 residues. Here the CDR3 DNA reads TGTGCCAGTAGGCGGACAGGGGGCCTTTACTCCTACGAGCAGTACTTC. Its translation: CASRRTGGLYSYEQYF.

The chain links TRBV29-1 to TRBJ1-3; a possible D gene is TRBD1 (5 bases). The V and J ends lost 2 bases and 8 bases respectively, with 10 bases between them. This CDR3 is 12 amino acids long. Germline V CDR1 and CDR2: SQVTM, ANQGSEA. CDR3 sequence (DNA): TGCAGCGTTGAATCGTTGGGGGACACCATATATTTT. This codes for CSVESLGDTIYF.

The gene calls are TRBV5-1 and TRBJ1-6, with D unclear. Trimming removed 0 bases at V and 0 bases at J, with 7 bases between. Germline V gene sequence: CDR1 SGHRS, CDR2 YFSETQ. The CDR3 length is 16 residues. CDR3 sequence reads: CASSLAGSSYNSPLHF. The DNA of the CDR3 is TGCGCCAGCAGCTTGGCTGGTAGCTCCTATAATTCACCCCTCCACTTT.

This clone was detected a few times. The genes are TRBV4-1 and TRBJ1-1; D unclear. Germline CDR1 is MGHRA and CDR2 is YSYEKL. V lost 0 bases and J lost 1, with 6 bases in between. This CDR3 region has 14 residues. The CDR3 sequence: CASSQDWANTEAFF. The DNA of the CDR3 is TGCGCCAGCAGCCAAGATTGGGCGAACACTGAAGCTTTCTTT.

The rearrangement joins TRBV5-1 to TRBJ2-5; 13 positions match TRBD2. The V gene's germline CDR1 is SGHRS and CDR2 YFSETQ. Trimming took 4 bases from V and 9 from J; bases not matched to a gene: 6. The CDR3 consists of 14 residues. Here the CDR3 reads CASSDTSGGAPQYF. CDR3 nucleotide sequence: TGCGCCAGCAGCGATACTAGCGGGGGGGCCCCCCAGTACTTC.

This clone was seen more than once but under ten times. The V call is TRBV5-1, the J call TRBJ1-6, with 9 bases fitting TRBD1. The germline gives CDR1 SGHRS, CDR2 YFSETQ. V shed 4 bases, J shed 9 bases, and the junction held 8 bases outside the gene matches. This CDR3 contains 15 residues. The CDR3 spells CASSQPTGGSSPLHF. The CDR3 DNA sequence: TGCGCCAGCAGCCAGCCGACAGGGGGGAGTTCACCCCTCCACTTT.

The rearrangement uses TRBV20-1 and TRBJ2-5; no clear D gene. The CDR3 spans 11 residues. The germline V and J ends were trimmed by 2 bases and 5 bases, with 6 bases remaining between them. Germline V lookup: CDR1 DFQATT, CDR2 SNEGSKA (reference sequence). This chain's CDR3 is CSARSLETQYF. The CDR3 bases are TGCAGTGCTAGATCTCTGGAGACCCAGTACTTC.

The V and J genes are TRBV6-5 and TRBJ1-1, with TRBD1 matching over 8 bases. Germline lookup yields CDR1 MNHEY and CDR2 SVGAGI. With V trimmed by 5 bases and J by 1 base, 0 bases remained unmatched. The CDR3 runs 13 residues. CDR3 DNA sequence: TGTGCCAGCAGTGGACAGGGGAACACTGAAGCTTTCTTT. This encodes CASSGQGNTEAFF.

This clone occurred a few times. The chain's CDR3 is CASSHVVGFDGELFF. The CDR3 DNA follows: TGCGCCAGCAGCCATGTGGTAGGGTTTGACGGGGAGCTGTTTTTT. The chain recombines TRBV5-1 with TRBJ2-2; D gene unclear. Germline-derived CDR1 and CDR2 are SGHRS and YFSETQ. The CDR3 consists of 15 residues. With 4 bases removed from V and 7 bases from J, the gap between germline ends came to 17 bases.